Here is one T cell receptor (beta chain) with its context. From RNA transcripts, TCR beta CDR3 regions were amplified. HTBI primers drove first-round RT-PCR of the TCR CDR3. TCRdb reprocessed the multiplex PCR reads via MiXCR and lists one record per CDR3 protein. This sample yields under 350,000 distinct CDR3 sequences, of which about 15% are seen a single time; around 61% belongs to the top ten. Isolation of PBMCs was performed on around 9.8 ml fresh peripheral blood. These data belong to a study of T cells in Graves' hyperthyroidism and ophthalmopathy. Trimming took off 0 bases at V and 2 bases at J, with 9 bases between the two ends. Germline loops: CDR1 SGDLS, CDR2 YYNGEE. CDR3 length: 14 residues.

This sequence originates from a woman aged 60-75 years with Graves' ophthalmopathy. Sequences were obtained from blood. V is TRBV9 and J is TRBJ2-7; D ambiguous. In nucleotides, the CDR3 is TGTGCCAGCAGCGTAGGAGTAGGGACCTACGAGCAGTACTTC. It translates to CASSVGVGTYEQYF.